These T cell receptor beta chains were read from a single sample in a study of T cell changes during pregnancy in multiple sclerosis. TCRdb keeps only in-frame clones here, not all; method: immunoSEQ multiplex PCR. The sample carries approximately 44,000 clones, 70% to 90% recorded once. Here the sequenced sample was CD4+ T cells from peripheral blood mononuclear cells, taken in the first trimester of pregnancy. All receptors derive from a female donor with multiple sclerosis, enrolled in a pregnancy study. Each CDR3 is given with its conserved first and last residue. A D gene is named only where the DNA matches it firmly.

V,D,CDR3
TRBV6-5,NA,CASKQSGQPGELFF
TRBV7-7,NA,CASSPGTSNEKLFF
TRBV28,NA,CASRPGGSGETQYF
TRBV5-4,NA,CASSLDRASLHEQYF
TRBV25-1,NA,CASSDPGNYGYTF
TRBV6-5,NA,CASSYWASTGELFF
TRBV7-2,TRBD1,CASSSYPPGQGYEQYF
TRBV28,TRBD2,CASTPGLAYYNEQFF
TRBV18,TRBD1,CASSPETGAINTEAFF
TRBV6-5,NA,CASSYVGSTGELFF
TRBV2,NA,CASRFRPSSYNEQFF
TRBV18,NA,CASSPGLAEAFF
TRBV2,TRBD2,CASTTGTSKYEQYF